This TCR beta chain was identified during a study of a mutant IDH1 vaccine in newly diagnosed glioma (dated by TCRdb to about 2021). With respect to the entire study: Patients received eight vaccinations in weeks 1, 3, 5, 7, 11, 15, 19 and 23, corresponding to visits V03 through V10. Vaccination was initiated 4-6 weeks after radiotherapy alone, or concurrently with temozolomide cycles in the chemotherapy-containing groups. Of the 32 patients who were treated, around 62% were male and about 40% were female, and the mean age was around 40 years. Prior to enrollment, standard therapy consisting of radiotherapy alone, temozolomide alone, or radiochemotherapy with temozolomide had been administered to patients, with the combination being received by most patients. Peripheral blood was collected at six visits: V03 (baseline), V05, V07, V10, V12 and V13. Longitudinal TCRB deep sequencing was done for 25 treated patients, wherever samples were available for exploratory analyses. Results the study describes overall, beyond this receptor: Availability determined which PBMC samples were chosen for TCRB deep sequencing. Across multiple MHC alleles, vaccine-induced immune responses were seen in around 93% of patients. The authors noted that analyses of patient blood samples could not be reproduced because of sample limitations. Changes in the top peripheral T cell clonotypes picked up by TCRB sequencing did not appear to be linked to pseudoprogression.

The method behind the library was the immunoSEQ multiplex PCR assay. Rearranged TCR beta chain sequences were amplified using the hsTCRB Kit according to the manufacturer's protocol. An Illumina MiSeq was used to sequence the TCRB libraries. The original pipeline was this. The kit vendor's proprietary platform handled demultiplexing, trimming and gene mapping. In its TCRdb copy, this immuneACCESS table keeps in-frame sequences only and misses some clones. Where compared with another copy, unresolved V genes explain less than half of these, and the others have no known cause. Clonal size and the V and J genes are those of that table, whereas D and trimming came from the DNA. This sample lists some 59,000 clones; around nine tenths were detected once. The ten largest clones capture approximately 1.9% of the sample. On this clone: This receptor's antigen is unknown. No base qualities exist here, and no much larger clone lies one base off it.

Per the publication, the time point label means: week 11, during vaccination. A 20-mer mutant IDH1 peptide at 300 micrograms in Montanide made up each vaccine dose, which was injected subcutaneously together with topical imiquimod. Donors had newly diagnosed WHO grade 3 or 4 IDH1-mutant astrocytomas with loss of nuclear ATRX. The samples were drawn from NOA16, a multicentre, single-arm, open-label phase I trial in Germany that tested a mutant IDH1 peptide vaccine in humans for the first time. Genomic DNA for TCRB sequencing was isolated from EDTA blood with the DNeasy Blood and Tissue Kit. V sheds 6 bases and J sheds 0 bases, leaving 14 bases between their ends. From its cysteine to its phenylalanine, the CDR3 spans 15 amino acids. Only CDR3 DNA is held: 45 bases, read in frame from base 1. The CDR1 and CDR2 encoded by the germline V gene are MDHEN and SYDVKM.

The rearrangement joined TRBV28 to TRBJ1-1; the D gene remains uncertain. The sample in question was PBMCs, obtained from a glioma patient whose treatment included an IDH1 peptide vaccine. The TCR sequence derives from a man in his forties with glioma. CDR3 protein: CASRTTIRVNTEAFF. The DNA reads as follows: TGTGCCAGCAGAACTACCATACGAGTGAACACTGAAGCTTTCTTT.